Presented here are 24 T cell receptor beta chains from one specimen sequenced in a study of cytomegalovirus exposure and HLA in healthy donors. Primers for the PCR totalled 60 Vbeta and 13 Jbeta. Sequencing used immunoSEQ multiplex PCR; TCRdb keeps in-frame clones, though not all of them. The table includes roughly 100,000 clones, roughly 79% detected once. Input material: PBMCs. The receptors come from a male donor in good health and CMV-seronegative.

Only a few counts were recorded for this clone. This chain links TRBV7-6 with TRBJ1-2; TRBD1 might be the D (5 bases). The CDR3 is 14 amino acids. Germline assignment: CDR1 SGHVS and CDR2 FNYEAQ. V was trimmed by 5 bases and J by 4 bases, leaving 14 bases between them. The CDR3 protein is CASSPRGGTYGYTF. As DNA, the CDR3 is TGTGCCAGCAGCCCCCGTGGGGGGACCTATGGCTACACCTTC.

The rearrangement uses TRBV7-3 and TRBJ1-6, with D maybe TRBD1 (6 bases). Germline V lookup: CDR1 SGHTA, CDR2 FQGTGA. Trimming cost V 8 bases and J 3 bases, with 20 bases left between them. CDR3 length equals 17 residues. CDR3 sequence: CASPGQNFQIYNSPLHF. As DNA, the CDR3 is TGTGCCAGCCCTGGACAGAACTTTCAGATCTATAATTCACCCCTCCACTTT. The entire variable domain, with the rest obtained from reference TRBV7-3 and TRBJ1-6, is as follows: GAGVSQTPSNKVTEKGKYVELRCDPISGHTALYWYRQSLGQGPEFLIYFQGTGAADDSGLPNDRFFAVRPEGSVSTLKIQRTERGDSAVYLCASPGQNFQIYNSPLHFGNGTRLTVT.

V usage is TRBV7-2 and J usage is TRBJ2-6; D is unresolved. The CDR3 consists of 18 residues. CDR1 and CDR2 from the germline V gene are SGHTA and FQGNSA. V lost 1 base, J lost 4 bases, and 17 bases lay in between. CDR3 sequence reads: CASSLVGQSRAGANVLTF. The CDR3 bases are TGTGCCAGCAGCTTAGTTGGGCAGAGCCGAGCAGGGGCCAACGTCCTGACTTTC.

J is TRBJ2-5 and V is TRBV6-5; the D gene is possibly TRBD2 (5 bases). V shed 5 bases and J shed 1 base, with 11 bases lying between them. The CDR3 sequence is 14 residues long. Germline V lookup: CDR1 MNHEY, CDR2 SVGAGI. The CDR3 nucleotides read TGTGCCAGCAGTGGAGGACCGAGCCAAGAGACCCAGTACTTC. It yields the protein CASSGGPSQETQYF.

This sequence joins TRBV19 and TRBJ1-2; 11 bases are a match to TRBD1. The V segment lost 9 bases and the J segment 8 bases; nucleotides outside the gene matches: 8. The germline gives CDR1 LNHDA, CDR2 SQIVND (reference sequence). The CDR3 is made up of 13 amino acids. The CDR3 loop is CASQDRGPPGYTF. DNA of the CDR3: TGTGCCAGCCAGGACAGGGGGCCGCCCGGCTACACCTTC. Full variable domain (outside the CDR3, taken from reference TRBV19 and TRBJ1-2): DGGITQSPKYLFRKEGQNVTLSCEQNLNHDAMYWYRQDPGQGLRLIYYSQIVNDFQKGDIAEGYSVSREKKESFPLTVTSAQKNPTAFYLCASQDRGPPGYTFGSGTRLTVV.

The V call is TRBV6-5, the J call TRBJ1-1; a weak D match, TRBD1 (6 bases). CDR1 is MNHEY and CDR2 is SVGAGI in the germline V gene. The CDR3 is made up of 14 amino acids. The ends were cut back, 0 bases at V and 4 bases at J, with 9 bases in the middle. CDR3 region: CASSYSGGLTEAFF. The CDR3, as DNA: TGTGCCAGCAGTTACTCGGGGGGGCTCACTGAAGCTTTCTTT.

The chain uses TRBV30 and TRBJ1-3; no clear D. V was pared by 6 bases and J by 0 bases, with 12 bases between. CDR3 size: 14 residues. The V gene's germline CDR1 is GTSNPN and CDR2 SVGIG (reference sequence). The CDR3 here is CACPDTGSGNTIYF. The CDR3 DNA sequence: TGTGCCTGTCCCGACACCGGCTCTGGAAACACCATATATTTT.

The J gene is TRBJ2-3, the V gene TRBV29-1, with D tentatively TRBD1 (7 bases). The CDR3 is 14 residues long. Germline values: CDR1 SQVTM, CDR2 ANQGSEA. The V and J ends lost 3 bases and 0 bases respectively, with 10 bases between them. The CDR3 sequence: CSVEAGQSTDTQYF. In DNA form, the CDR3 reads TGCAGCGTTGAGGCGGGACAGAGCACAGATACGCAGTATTTT.

The J gene is TRBJ2-1, the V gene TRBV18, with D possibly TRBD2 on 6 matching bases. The CDR3 covers 17 residues. Deletions cut 3 bases from V and 3 bases from J, with 18 bases between. Looked up from germline, CDR1 is KGHSH and CDR2 is LQKENI. CDR3 residues: CASSPGEAGTGYNEQFF. In nucleotides, the CDR3 is TGTGCCAGCTCACCTGGGGAAGCCGGGACTGGCTACAATGAGCAGTTCTTC.

The gene calls are TRBV7-9 and TRBJ2-2; perhaps TRBD1 as D (5 bases). Germline CDR1 and CDR2: SEHNR and FQNEAQ (reference sequence). CDR3 length: 15 amino acids. Trimming took 1 base from V and 4 from J, leaving 10 bases between them. The CDR3 loop is CASSLESGSTGELFF. CDR3 DNA: TGTGCCAGCAGCTTAGAATCAGGGTCCACCGGGGAGCTGTTTTTT.

The chain employs TRBV29-1 and TRBJ2-1; TRBD2 is a possible D gene (6 bases). The CDR3 totals 13 residues. Germline assignment: CDR1 SQVTM and CDR2 ANQGSEA. Trimming stripped 4 bases from V and 4 bases from J, with 11 bases between. CDR3 nucleotides: TGCAGCGTTGGCGGGATTCAATACAATGAGCAGTTCTTC. Its protein product is CSVGGIQYNEQFF.

The chain combines TRBV19 with TRBJ1-1; D is possibly TRBD1 (6 bases). The CDR3 length is 14 residues. The germline V gene encodes CDR1 LNHDA and CDR2 SQIVND (reference sequence). Trimming took 3 bases from V and 4 from J, leaving 12 bases between them. DNA for the CDR3: TGTGCCAGTAGTATCCAGGTACAGGGCACTGAAGCTTTCTTT. This sequence encodes CASSIQVQGTEAFF. Variable domain in full (rest from reference TRBV19 and TRBJ1-1): DGGITQSPKYLFRKEGQNVTLSCEQNLNHDAMYWYRQDPGQGLRLIYYSQIVNDFQKGDIAEGYSVSREKKESFPLTVTSAQKNPTAFYLCASSIQVQGTEAFFGQGTRLTVV.

This clone occurred a few times. The chain has TRBV7-2 and TRBJ1-1; 8 bases are a match to TRBD1. Germline assignment: CDR1 SGHTA and CDR2 FQGNSA. V was pared by 5 bases and J by 0 bases, with 5 bases of the junction left unmatched. This CDR3 contains 15 residues. The CDR3 spells CASSARTGLNTEAFF. The CDR3 DNA sequence: TGTGCCAGCAGCGCCAGGACAGGGTTGAACACTGAAGCTTTCTTT.

CDR3 region: CASSSGTGPPYEQYF. CDR3 nucleotide sequence: TGTGCCAGCAGCAGCGGGACAGGGCCCCCCTACGAGCAGTACTTC. The J gene is TRBJ2-7, the V gene TRBV5-4; TRBD1 agrees at 9 bases. Losses at the gene ends were 4 bases for V and 2 bases for J; bases not matched to a gene: 7. Germline CDR1 and CDR2: SGHNT and YYREEE (reference sequence). The CDR3 runs 15 residues.

This chain connects TRBV10-3 to TRBJ2-7, with a weak D call TRBD1 (6 bases). The length of the CDR3 is 13 residues. Germline V gene data show CDR1 as ENHRY and CDR2 as SYGVKD. V gave up 10 bases and J gave up 5 bases, with 18 bases separating them. The CDR3 is CATTWTESNEQYF. The CDR3 nucleotides are TGTGCCACCACTTGGACAGAAAGTAACGAGCAGTACTTC.

Notes on this clone: Mismatch with germline at one junction end may stem from a read error. In nucleotides, the CDR3 is TGTTCCAGCAGCGACCGGACAGGGGGCGCCGATAATGAAAAACTGTTTTTT. Translated: CSSSDRTGGADNEKLFF. V and J are TRBV7-9 and TRBJ1-4, with TRBD1 identical over 11 bases. The CDR3 consists of 17 residues. The germline V gene has CDR1 SEHNR and CDR2 FQNEAQ (reference sequence).

The rearrangement uses TRBV30 and TRBJ2-1; D is possibly TRBD2 (6 bases). Germline CDR1 and CDR2: GTSNPN and SVGIG (reference sequence). CDR3 length: 16 amino acids. Trimming shortened V by 3 bases and J by 8 bases, and 23 bases separated the two germline ends. The CDR3 protein is CAWRRNPGEGQDEQFF. CDR3 nucleotide sequence: TGTGCCTGGAGGAGGAACCCGGGAGAAGGTCAGGATGAGCAGTTCTTC.

The chain combines TRBV19 with TRBJ1-2; 8 nucleotides line up with TRBD1. The germline V gene encodes CDR1 LNHDA and CDR2 SQIVND (reference sequence). The CDR3 has 13 amino acids. The V and J ends lost 7 bases and 7 bases, in that order; junction bases with no gene match: 8. CDR3 sequence reads: CASTGTGNRGYTF. The CDR3 region has the DNA TGTGCCAGTACCGGGACAGGAAATCGTGGCTACACCTTC.

The chain is built from TRBV10-1 and TRBJ2-7; D unresolved. The V gene lost 4 bases and the J gene lost 6 bases, with 16 bases spanning the gap. CDR3 length equals 14 residues. CDR1 and CDR2 from the germline V gene are WNHNN and SYGVQD (reference sequence). This CDR3 reads CASSAEPQIREQYF. CDR3 nucleotide sequence: TGCGCCAGCAGTGCGGAGCCCCAGATACGCGAGCAGTACTTC.

The chain couples TRBV4-3 to TRBJ1-1, with TRBD1 matching over 8 bases. V was clipped by 4 bases and J by 0 bases; unmatched bases: 4. The CDR3 covers 15 residues. The germline V gene has CDR1 LGHNA and CDR2 YSLEER. CDR3 region: CASSPDRAMNTEAFF. The CDR3 DNA reads as TGCGCCAGCAGCCCGGACAGGGCCATGAACACTGAAGCTTTCTTT.

This chain connects TRBV5-1 to TRBJ2-7, with a weak D call TRBD1 (5 bases). Germline CDR1 is SGHRS and CDR2 is YFSETQ. The CDR3 extends over 14 amino acids. V shed 0 bases and J shed 2 bases, with 9 bases lying between them. DNA for the CDR3: TGCGCCAGCAGCTTGGATGGGGCGCCCTACGAGCAGTACTTC. Translation gives CASSLDGAPYEQYF.

This clone ranks as medium-sized. In DNA form, the CDR3 reads TGTGCCAGCAGTGAAGTAGCGGGAGGAAGCGATGAGCAGTTCTTC. It codes for CASSEVAGGSDEQFF. The chain employs TRBV6-1 and TRBJ2-1, with 10 positions matching TRBD2. With 1 base clipped from V and 8 bases from J, the junction kept 5 bases outside the gene matches. The CDR3 contains 15 residues. Germline loops: CDR1 MNHNS, CDR2 SASEGT.

V usage is TRBV2 and J usage is TRBJ1-6; D is perhaps TRBD1 (5 bases). V gave up 6 bases and J gave up 10 bases, with 13 bases separating them. From germline, CDR1 is SNHLY and CDR2 FYNNEI. The CDR3 contains 13 residues. CDR3 nucleotides: TGTGCCAGCAGGGTCGACAGAGAATCACCCCTCCACTTT. Its protein product is CASRVDRESPLHF.

The gene calls are TRBV6-6 and TRBJ2-1, with D perhaps matching TRBD2 (5 bases). Germline loops: CDR1 MNHNY, CDR2 SVGAGI (reference sequence). V was cut by 7 bases and J by 2 bases, with 12 bases left in between. The CDR3 is 14 residues long. CDR3 sequence: CASTQRPTYNEQFF. The CDR3 coding sequence is TGTGCCAGCACCCAGCGGCCGACCTACAATGAGCAGTTCTTC.